The 27 T cell receptor beta chains listed next were all sequenced from one sample in a study of patients and donors after allogeneic stem cell transplantation. TCRdb passed the RT-PCR reads through MiXCR, listing each CDR3 protein once. The sample shows about a million distinct CDR3 sequences, approximately 19% of them seen only once. The sample consisted of blood, either unsorted or a sorted T cell fraction (not recorded which). The origin of the receptors is a human donor who was either an allogeneic HSCT recipient or a stem cell or donor lymphocyte infusion donor (not recorded which). It is not recorded whose cells these are; they may come from a transplant donor.

The V gene is TRBV24-1, the J gene TRBJ2-2, with D tentatively TRBD2 (7 bases). This CDR3 has 16 residues. Per the germline V gene, CDR1 is KGHDR and CDR2 is SFDVKD. Trimming shortened V by 1 base and J by 4 bases, and 12 bases separated the two germline ends. The CDR3 spells CATSDLGGALTGELFF. CDR3 DNA sequence: TGTGCCACCAGTGATTTAGGGGGGGCGCTCACCGGGGAGCTGTTTTTT.

This clonotype was seen a handful of times. The rearrangement joins TRBV7-8 to TRBJ2-5; 16 nucleotides match TRBD2. This CDR3 comprises 18 residues. Germline trimming cut 4 bases from V and 4 bases from J; bases unmatched to any gene: 9. Germline CDR1 and CDR2: SGHVS and FQNEAQ. This CDR3 is CASSWGTSGRVRRETQYF. The CDR3 region has the DNA TGTGCCAGCAGCTGGGGGACTAGCGGGAGGGTCAGGCGAGAGACCCAGTACTTC.

There are a few counts of this clonotype. This chain uses TRBV6-4 with TRBJ2-3; TRBD1 or TRBD2 may be the D gene (6 bases each). Per the germline V gene, CDR1 is MRHNA and CDR2 is SNTAGT. Between the trimmed V and J ends, which lost 4 bases and 6 bases, there was a span of 20 bases. CDR3 length: 16 amino acids. CDR3 protein: CASSVSEGEALDTQYF. The CDR3 DNA follows: TGTGCCAGCAGTGTGTCGGAGGGGGAGGCTCTGGATACGCAGTATTTT.

This clonotype turned up a few times. This chain links TRBV7-2 with TRBJ2-1, with D uncertain. Germline-derived CDR1 and CDR2 are SGHTA and FQGNSA. This CDR3 spans 15 amino acids. V shed 5 bases and J shed 0 bases, with 11 bases lying between them. In DNA, the CDR3 is TGTGCCAGCAGCCCTGACACGAGCTCCTACAATGAGCAGTTCTTC. Its translation is CASSPDTSSYNEQFF. Using reference TRBV7-2 and TRBJ2-1 for the parts outside the CDR3, the full variable domain is GAGVSQSPSNKVTEKGKDVELRCDPISGHTALYWYRQSLGQGLEFLIYFQGNSAPDKSGLPSDRFSAERTGGSVSTLTIQRTQQEDSAVYLCASSPDTSSYNEQFFGPGTRLTVL.

V gene TRBV5-5 combines with J gene TRBJ1-2, with no clear D. V was shortened by 0 bases and J by 7 bases, with 13 bases between the two germline ends. This CDR3 contains 14 residues. Germline V gives CDR1 SGHKS, CDR2 YYEKEE (reference sequence). CDR3 loop: CASSLAVQLGGYTF. CDR3 bases: TGTGCCAGCAGCTTGGCAGTTCAACTAGGTGGCTACACCTTC.

The chain carries TRBV7-8 and TRBJ2-3; 8 nucleotides line up with TRBD2. V lost 5 bases and J lost 3; bases outside the gene matches: 4. The germline V gene has CDR1 SGHVS and CDR2 FQNEAQ. The CDR3 runs to 14 residues. This CDR3 reads CASSPGTRTDTQYF. In DNA, the CDR3 is TGTGCCAGCAGCCCGGGGACTAGAACAGATACGCAGTATTTT.

The V call is TRBV20-1, the J call TRBJ2-3; TRBD1 aligns across 10 bases. CDR1 DFQATT and CDR2 SNEGSKA come from the germline V gene (reference sequence). The CDR3 consists of 15 residues. The J segment lost 1 base and the V segment lost 3 bases, leaving 4 bases of the junction unmatched. The CDR3 nucleotides are TGCAGTGCTAGCCGTGACAGGGGGCGCACAGATACGCAGTATTTT. Its protein is CSASRDRGRTDTQYF.

This clonotype was seen a handful of times. This rearrangement joins TRBV20-1 to TRBJ2-7; no firm D call. Trimming removed 1 base from V and 1 base from J, with 20 bases in between. This CDR3 spans 17 amino acids. CDR1 and CDR2 (germline): DFQATT, SNEGSKA (reference sequence). The CDR3, as DNA: TGCAGTGCTAGAGTAGAACGCATCGGAGTGGGGTCCTACGAGCAGTACTTC. Amino acids: CSARVERIGVGSYEQYF.

About this clonotype: A read error may account for a junction end that differs from germline. This chain uses TRBV5-1 with TRBJ2-5; 7 bases agree with TRBD1. From germline, CDR1 is SGHRS and CDR2 YFSETQ. The CDR3 has 15 amino acids. The chain's CDR3 is CTSNRGGQPQETQYF. DNA for the CDR3: TGCACCAGCAACCGAGGGGGACAGCCCCAAGAGACCCAGTACTTC.

This rearrangement joins TRBV3-1 to TRBJ2-7; 11 nucleotides line up with TRBD2. V gave up 5 bases and J gave up 2 bases; unmatched junction bases: 11. The CDR3 length is 17 residues. Germline V CDR1 and CDR2: LGHDT, YNNKEL (reference sequence). The CDR3 DNA sequence: TGTGCCAGCAGCAGGACTAGCGGGCTCGGAGGGGCCTACGAGCAGTACTTC. This gives the protein CASSRTSGLGGAYEQYF.

The chain links TRBV11-3 to TRBJ1-6; D uncertain. CDR3 length: 14 amino acids. Trimming removed 4 bases from V and 7 bases from J, with 11 bases in between. Germline V gene sequence: CDR1 SGHNT, CDR2 YENEEA. CDR3 protein: CASSSGSKNSPLHF. The CDR3 DNA follows: TGTGCCAGCAGCTCCGGGAGCAAAAATTCACCCCTCCACTTT.

The rearrangement uses TRBV7-6 and TRBJ2-5; maybe TRBD1 (5 bases). This CDR3 has 14 amino acids. Germline loops: CDR1 SGHVS, CDR2 FNYEAQ. V was trimmed by 5 bases and J by 1 base, leaving 11 bases between them. The CDR3 bases are TGTGCCAGCAGCCAGGGCAGGGTCCAAGAGACCCAGTACTTC. This gives the protein CASSQGRVQETQYF.

The V and J genes are TRBV10-3 and TRBJ2-7; the D gene could be TRBD1 or TRBD2 (5 bases each). This CDR3 has 14 residues. V lost 6 bases to trimming and J lost 4 bases, with 16 bases between them. From germline, CDR1 is ENHRY and CDR2 SYGVKD. The CDR3 DNA is TGTGCCATCAGGACGGGACGGATAATATACGAGCAGTACTTC. This gives the protein CAIRTGRIIYEQYF.

The chain recombines TRBV30 with TRBJ1-5, with 7 bases fitting TRBD1. Germline CDR1 GTSNPN, CDR2 SVGIG (reference sequence). The CDR3 has 13 amino acids. Trimming removed 4 bases from V and 7 bases from J; junction bases left unmatched: 7. In nucleotides, the CDR3 is TGTGCCTGGACCCAGACAGGGAGGCAGCCCCAGCATTTT. This sequence encodes CAWTQTGRQPQHF.

This clonotype appeared a few times. V usage is TRBV4-3 and J usage is TRBJ1-3, with TRBD1 matching over 7 bases. V was clipped by 5 bases and J by 3 bases; unmatched bases: 4. Per the germline V gene, CDR1 is LGHNA and CDR2 is YSLEER. CDR3 length: 14 amino acids. CDR3: CASSYGTVGNTIYF. The CDR3, as DNA: TGCGCCAGCAGCTATGGGACAGTTGGAAACACCATATATTTT.

The table lists this clonotype with a few counts. CDR3 residues: CASSLFLPGDQPQHF. DNA for the CDR3: TGTGCCAGCAGCTTATTTCTTCCAGGGGACCAGCCCCAGCATTTT. This sequence joins TRBV5-6 and TRBJ1-5, with a possible D match to TRBD1 (6 bases). Germline loops: CDR1 SGHDT, CDR2 YYEEEE. Trimming removed 2 bases at V and 7 bases at J, with 16 bases between. This CDR3 has 15 residues.

In this sample, this clonotype turned up a few times. This chain links TRBV20-1 with TRBJ2-2, with 9 bases identical to TRBD1. With 5 bases clipped from V and 1 base from J, the junction kept 5 bases outside the gene matches. The CDR3 is 15 amino acids. CDR1 and CDR2 (germline): DFQATT, SNEGSKA (reference sequence). In DNA form, the CDR3 reads TGCAGTGCTGAGGGACAGGGAGTGAACACCGGGGAGCTGTTTTTT. Translating gives CSAEGQGVNTGELFF.

This clonotype was recorded only once. The chain recombines TRBV19 with TRBJ2-3, with a weak D call TRBD1 (5 bases). The germline gives CDR1 LNHDA, CDR2 SQIVND (reference sequence). This CDR3 comprises 14 residues. Trimming removed 5 bases from V and 4 bases from J, with 13 bases in between. For the CDR3, the DNA is TGTGCCAGTAGTGATTTGGGCAGGGCAGATACGCAGTATTTT. Translated, it gives CASSDLGRADTQYF.

This chain uses TRBV27 with TRBJ2-1, with D hard to call. The CDR3 is made up of 13 amino acids. Trimming removed 5 bases from V and 4 bases from J, with 9 bases in between. The V gene's germline CDR1 is MNHEY and CDR2 SMNVEV (reference sequence). This chain's CDR3 is CASSTNIYNEQFF. Here the CDR3 DNA reads TGTGCCAGCAGTACGAACATATACAATGAGCAGTTCTTC.

In this sample, this clonotype turned up a few times. This sequence joins TRBV7-2 and TRBJ2-7; D ambiguous. Trimming pared 5 bases from V and 9 bases from J, leaving 11 bases between. The CDR3 totals 11 residues. Germline loops: CDR1 SGHTA, CDR2 FQGNSA. The CDR3 loop reads CASSPRGVQYF. The CDR3 region has the DNA TGTGCCAGCAGCCCTCGTGGGGTGCAGTACTTC. The variable domain in full, completed from reference TRBV7-2 and TRBJ2-7, reads GAGVSQSPSNKVTEKGKDVELRCDPISGHTALYWYRQSLGQGLEFLIYFQGNSAPDKSGLPSDRFSAERTGGSVSTLTIQRTQQEDSAVYLCASSPRGVQYFGPGTRLTVT.

J is TRBJ2-7 and V is TRBV12-3 or TRBV12-4; D may be TRBD2 (5 bases). Trimming cost V 3 bases and J 9 bases, with 12 bases left between them. This CDR3 spans 12 amino acids. CDR3 coding DNA: TGTGCCAGCAGTTTTCCCTTCGGGGTGCAGTACTTC. Its protein product is CASSFPFGVQYF.

The chain recombines TRBV30 with TRBJ2-5; no reliable D call. Trimming cost V 1 base and J 8 bases, with 5 bases left between them. CDR1 is GTSNPN and CDR2 is SVGIG in the germline V gene (reference sequence). The CDR3 consists of 10 residues. CDR3 sequence reads: CAWSAPTQYF. CDR3 sequence (DNA): TGTGCCTGGAGTGCACCCACCCAGTACTTC.

This sequence joins TRBV27 and TRBJ1-6; D gene ambiguous. Germline V CDR1 and CDR2: MNHEY, SMNVEV (reference sequence). Trimming cost V 0 bases and J 10 bases, with 16 bases left between them. CDR3 length: 16 amino acids. The CDR3 sequence: CASSLSPDGTQSPLHF. The CDR3 DNA reads TGTGCCAGCAGTTTATCGCCGGACGGTACACAATCACCCCTCCACTTT.

This clonotype has only a few counts. The genes are TRBV25-1 and TRBJ2-1; the match to TRBD2 covers 16 bases. The CDR3 covers 18 residues. Germline CDR1 reads MGHDK; CDR2 reads SYGVNS. Trimming at V came to 5 bases and at J to 6 bases, leaving 10 bases not matched to a gene. CDR3 DNA: TGTGCCAGCAGTCCTCCCGGGACTAGCGGGGGGGCAGGCAATGAGCAGTTCTTC. It translates to CASSPPGTSGGAGNEQFF.

V is TRBV2 and J is TRBJ2-3; D uncertain. Germline V gene data show CDR1 as SNHLY and CDR2 as FYNNEI. Trimming took 3 bases from V and 0 from J, leaving 10 bases between them. The CDR3 consists of 15 residues. The CDR3 bases are TGTGCCAGCAGTGATGTGAGCTCTAGCACAGATACGCAGTATTTT. Translated: CASSDVSSSTDTQYF.

This clonotype occurred a few times. The rearrangement joins TRBV12-3 or TRBV12-4 to TRBJ1-1, with 7 bases that match TRBD1. The V and J ends lost 5 bases and 2 bases, in that order; junction bases with no gene match: 5. The CDR3 contains 14 residues. The CDR3 DNA follows: TGTGCCAGCAGTAAGGGACAGATAAACACTGAAGCTTTCTTT. Translated, it gives CASSKGQINTEAFF.

This clonotype was recorded a few times. The J gene is TRBJ1-4, the V gene TRBV6-1; 9 positions agree with TRBD1. The CDR3 is made up of 15 amino acids. Germline CDR1 reads MNHNS; CDR2 reads SASEGT. J gave up 5 bases and V 6 bases, and 7 bases lay outside the gene matches. CDR3 loop: CASSRYRGRNEKLFF. The CDR3 DNA is TGTGCCAGCAGCCGTTACAGGGGGCGCAATGAAAAACTGTTTTTT.